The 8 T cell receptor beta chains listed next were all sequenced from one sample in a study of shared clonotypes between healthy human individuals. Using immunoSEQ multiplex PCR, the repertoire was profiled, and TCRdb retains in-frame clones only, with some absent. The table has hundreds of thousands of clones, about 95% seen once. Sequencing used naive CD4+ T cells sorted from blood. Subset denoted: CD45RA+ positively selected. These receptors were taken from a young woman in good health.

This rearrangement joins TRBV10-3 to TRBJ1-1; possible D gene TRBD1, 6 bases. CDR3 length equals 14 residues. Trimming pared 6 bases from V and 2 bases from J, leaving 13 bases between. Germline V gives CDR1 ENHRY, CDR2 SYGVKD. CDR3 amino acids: CAIRGGGDNTEAFF. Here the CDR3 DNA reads TGTGCCATCAGGGGCGGGGGCGATAACACTGAAGCTTTCTTT.

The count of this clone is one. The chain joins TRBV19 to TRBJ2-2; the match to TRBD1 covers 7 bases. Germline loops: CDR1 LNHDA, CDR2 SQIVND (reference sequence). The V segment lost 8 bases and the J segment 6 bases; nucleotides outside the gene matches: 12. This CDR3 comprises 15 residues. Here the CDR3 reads CASVDRAHGAGELFF. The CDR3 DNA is TGTGCCAGTGTAGACAGGGCCCATGGCGCCGGGGAGCTGTTTTTT.

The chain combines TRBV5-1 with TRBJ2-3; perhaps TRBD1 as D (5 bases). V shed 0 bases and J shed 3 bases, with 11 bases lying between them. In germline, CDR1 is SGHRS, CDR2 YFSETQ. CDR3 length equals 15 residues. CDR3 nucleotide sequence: TGCGCCAGCAGCTTGGACAGGAAGGGAACAGATACGCAGTATTTT. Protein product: CASSLDRKGTDTQYF.

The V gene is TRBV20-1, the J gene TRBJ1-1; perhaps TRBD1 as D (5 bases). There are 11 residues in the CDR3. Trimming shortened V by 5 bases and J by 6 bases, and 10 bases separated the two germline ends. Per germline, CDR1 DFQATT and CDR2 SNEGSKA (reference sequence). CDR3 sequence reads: CSAARDPEAFF. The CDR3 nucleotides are TGCAGTGCTGCCCGGGACCCTGAAGCTTTCTTT.

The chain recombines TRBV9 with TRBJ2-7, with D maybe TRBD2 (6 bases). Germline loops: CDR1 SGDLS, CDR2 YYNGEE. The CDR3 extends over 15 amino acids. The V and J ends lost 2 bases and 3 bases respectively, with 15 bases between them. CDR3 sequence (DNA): TGTGCCAGCAGCGTCTTCTCGGGAGATATCTACGAGCAGTACTTC. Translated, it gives CASSVFSGDIYEQYF.

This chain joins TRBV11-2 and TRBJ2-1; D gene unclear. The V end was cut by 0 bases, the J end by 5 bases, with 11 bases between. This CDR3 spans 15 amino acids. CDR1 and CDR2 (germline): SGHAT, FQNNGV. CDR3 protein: CASSLDRAVNNEQFF. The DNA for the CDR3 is TGTGCCAGCAGCTTAGATCGGGCAGTGAACAATGAGCAGTTCTTC.

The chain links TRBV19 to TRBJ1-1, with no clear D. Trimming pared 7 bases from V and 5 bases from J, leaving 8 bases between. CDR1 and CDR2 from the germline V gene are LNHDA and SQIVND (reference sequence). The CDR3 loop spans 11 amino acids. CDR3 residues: CASMGLTEAFF. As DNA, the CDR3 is TGTGCCAGTATGGGGTTAACTGAAGCTTTCTTT.

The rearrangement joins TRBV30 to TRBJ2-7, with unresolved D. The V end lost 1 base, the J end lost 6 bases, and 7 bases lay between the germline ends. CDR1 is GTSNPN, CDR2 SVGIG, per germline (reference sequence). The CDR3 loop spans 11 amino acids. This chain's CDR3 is CAWSGQIEQYF. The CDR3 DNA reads TGTGCCTGGAGTGGGCAGATCGAGCAGTACTTC.